The 14 T cell receptor beta chains below were found in one sample sequenced in a study of T cell repertoires in cytomegalovirus infection. TCRdb re-called the reads through MiXCR, storing one row per CDR3 protein. Of approximately 400,000 distinct CDR3 sequences in the sample, approximately 32% are singletons; the top ten hold approximately 15%. Sequencing was carried out using PBMCs. The receptors stem from a human donor in good health (CMV status not recorded). Some clones in this sample may be carry-over from other donors' samples.

V gene TRBV6-6 combines with J gene TRBJ1-1; TRBD1 aligns across 10 bases. The germline CDR1 and CDR2 sequences are MNHNY and SVGAGI (reference sequence). This CDR3 is built from 15 residues. V trimming: 5 bases; J trimming: 2 bases; junction bases outside the gene matches: 5. The CDR3 DNA is TGTGCCAGCAGTCCATGGGACAGGGGCAACACTGAAGCTTTCTTT. Its translation: CASSPWDRGNTEAFF.

This clonotype was detected only a few times. This sequence joins TRBV7-6 and TRBJ2-7; 7 nucleotides align to TRBD1. Germline V gene sequence: CDR1 SGHVS, CDR2 FNYEAQ. V was pared by 4 bases and J by 2 bases, with 5 bases of the junction left unmatched. The CDR3 sequence is 14 residues long. The CDR3 is CASSSEQGAYEQYF. In nucleotides, the CDR3 is TGTGCCAGCAGCTCCGAGCAGGGGGCCTACGAGCAGTACTTC.

This clonotype was detected a few times. The J gene is TRBJ2-7, the V gene TRBV7-2, with 11 nucleotides matching TRBD2. CDR3 size: 16 residues. V was pared by 4 bases and J by 0 bases, with 5 bases of the junction left unmatched. Germline loops: CDR1 SGHTA, CDR2 FQGNSA. This chain's CDR3 is CASSSRLAGSSYEQYF. CDR3 bases: TGTGCCAGCAGCTCCCGACTAGCGGGGAGCTCCTACGAGCAGTACTTC.

This clonotype has just one count. The chain couples TRBV12-3 or TRBV12-4 to TRBJ1-3; 7 bases agree with TRBD1. With V trimmed by 4 bases and J by 2 bases, 8 bases remained unmatched. This CDR3 has 16 amino acids. The CDR3 sequence: CASSSEPTGTGNTIYF. The CDR3 region has the DNA TGTGCCAGCAGTTCCGAGCCGACAGGGACTGGAAACACCATATATTTT.

This clonotype was counted between two and nine times. The chain recombines TRBV5-6 with TRBJ1-6, with D unresolved. V lost 0 bases to trimming and J lost 10 bases, with 8 bases between them. The CDR3 covers 13 residues. The germline V gene has CDR1 SGHDT and CDR2 YYEEEE. CDR3 sequence (DNA): TGTGCCAGCAGCTTGGAGCGTTGGTCACCCCTCCACTTT. This sequence encodes CASSLERWSPLHF.

The chain has TRBV5-1 and TRBJ2-7, with a weak D call TRBD2 (6 bases). There are 16 residues in the CDR3. V lost 0 bases to trimming and J lost 0 bases, with 13 bases between them. CDR1 and CDR2 from the germline V gene are SGHRS and YFSETQ. The CDR3 region is CASSLELLAASYEQYF. CDR3 nucleotide sequence: TGCGCCAGCAGCTTGGAGTTGTTAGCGGCCTCCTACGAGCAGTACTTC.

The genes are TRBV7-6 and TRBJ1-5, with D possibly matching TRBD1 (5 bases). With 1 base removed from V and 6 bases from J, the gap between germline ends came to 22 bases. In germline, CDR1 is SGHVS, CDR2 FNYEAQ. CDR3 length equals 18 residues. The CDR3 sequence: CASSLEGRRPEFVQPQHF. CDR3 in DNA: TGTGCCAGCAGCTTAGAGGGGCGCCGGCCGGAGTTCGTTCAGCCCCAGCATTTT.

This clonotype was seen at least ten times. The rearrangement links TRBV7-6 to TRBJ2-1; D is perhaps TRBD2 (6 bases). Germline CDR1 SGHVS, CDR2 FNYEAQ. V dropped 3 bases and J dropped 4 bases, with 16 bases sitting between them. The CDR3 is made up of 16 amino acids. CDR3 amino acids: CASSFDRDSRYNEQFF. CDR3 nucleotides: TGTGCCAGCAGCTTCGACCGGGACTCCCGATACAATGAGCAGTTCTTC. Full variable domain (outside the CDR3, taken from reference TRBV7-6 and TRBJ2-1): GAGVSQSPRYKVTKRGQDVALRCDPISGHVSLYWYRQALGQGPEFLTYFNYEAQQDKSGLPNDRFSAERPEGSISTLTIQRTEQRDSAMYRCASSFDRDSRYNEQFFGPGTRLTVL.

This clonotype was seen many times. V is TRBV12-3 or TRBV12-4 and J is TRBJ2-1; 9 bases are shared with TRBD2. This CDR3 is built from 17 residues. Unmatched junction bases numbered 12, after V lost 3 bases and J lost 6 bases. The CDR3 is CASSFPLGTSSANEQFF. CDR3 sequence (DNA): TGTGCCAGCAGTTTTCCCCTCGGGACTAGCTCTGCCAATGAGCAGTTCTTC.

This clonotype was observed many times. V and J are TRBV7-2 and TRBJ2-2; tentatively, D is TRBD2 (6 bases). The CDR3 covers 13 residues. CDR1 SGHTA and CDR2 FQGNSA come from the germline V gene. Trimming removed 5 bases from V and 6 bases from J, with 10 bases in between. CDR3 sequence (DNA): TGTGCCAGCAGCAAATCTAGCGCCGGGGAGCTGTTTTTT. Translated: CASSKSSAGELFF.

The chain combines TRBV19 with TRBJ2-7; D uncertain. The germline V gene encodes CDR1 LNHDA and CDR2 SQIVND (reference sequence). Deletions cut 5 bases from V and 0 bases from J, with 17 bases between. There are 16 residues in the CDR3. The CDR3 spells CASSHATATSSYEQYF. The DNA of the CDR3 is TGTGCCAGTAGTCACGCGACCGCTACAAGCTCCTACGAGCAGTACTTC. The whole variable domain, filled in from reference TRBV19 and TRBJ2-7, reads DGGITQSPKYLFRKEGQNVTLSCEQNLNHDAMYWYRQDPGQGLRLIYYSQIVNDFQKGDIAEGYSVSREKKESFPLTVTSAQKNPTAFYLCASSHATATSSYEQYFGPGTRLTVT.

A note on this clonotype: This CDR3 fails to terminate in the conserved phenylalanine or tryptophan, so it likely reflects a read error. V is TRBV7-2 and J is TRBJ2-7, with D possibly matching TRBD1 (5 bases). Germline-derived CDR1 and CDR2 are SGHTA and FQGNSA. This CDR3 spans 13 amino acids. CDR3 residues: CASSLGDSYEQYL. The DNA of the CDR3 is TGTGCCAGCAGTTTAGGGGATAGCTACGAGCAGTACTTA.

The gene calls are TRBV12-3 or TRBV12-4 and TRBJ1-5, with TRBD1 matching 9 bases. The CDR3 runs 16 residues. The ends lost 5 bases at V and 5 bases at J; junction bases unmatched: 10. The CDR3 loop reads CASSKEGQGTHQPQHF. CDR3 sequence (DNA): TGTGCCAGCAGTAAAGAGGGACAGGGAACGCATCAGCCCCAGCATTTT.

Details on this clonotype: Possible read error: a much larger clone is one base away. The rearrangement joins TRBV7-2 to TRBJ1-2, with TRBD1 as a possible D gene (6 bases). CDR1 and CDR2 from the germline V gene are SGHTA and FQGNSA. The CDR3 is 16 residues long. V shed 10 bases and J shed 5 bases, with 26 bases lying between them. The CDR3 loop is CAIFTSKSGAGYGYTF. CDR3 in DNA: TGTGCCATCTTTACCTCTAAGTCAGGGGCGGGGTATGGCTACACCTTC.